The entry that follows covers one T cell receptor (beta chain) sequence. Its antigen is unknown. The data stem from a study of shared clonotypes between healthy human individuals. Study-wide results and caveats: Across four donors, naive CD4 shared around 5.1%, naive CD8 more than 3%, memory CD4 less than 2.5%, memory CD8 around 0.36%.

The CDR3 covers 14 residues. Germline V gene data show CDR1 as WNHNN and CDR2 as SYGVQD (reference sequence). V lost 5 bases, J lost 0 bases, and 8 bases lay in between. CD45RO-negative CD8 cells positively selected for CCR7 made up the naive population, which excluded terminally differentiated effector memory CD45RA+ cells. Per the study methods: Filtering of immunoSEQ junctional sequences could not match full-length read filtering. The data were produced by immunoSEQ multiplex PCR, yet TCRdb's version contains in-frame clones alone and is incomplete. That table is the source of V, J and clone size, and D and trimming were worked out from the DNA. Altogether over 750,000 clones are present, roughly 96% being singletons, with the ten largest covering about 0.22%.

The chain employs TRBV10-1 and TRBJ2-1; D might be TRBD2 (5 bases). The TCR sequence derives from a man aged 25 to 45 in good health. The sequenced material came from naive CD8+ T cells sorted from blood. In nucleotides, the CDR3 is TGCGCCAGCAGTAGAGGAGGCTCCTACAATGAGCAGTTCTTC. It is translated as CASSRGGSYNEQFF.